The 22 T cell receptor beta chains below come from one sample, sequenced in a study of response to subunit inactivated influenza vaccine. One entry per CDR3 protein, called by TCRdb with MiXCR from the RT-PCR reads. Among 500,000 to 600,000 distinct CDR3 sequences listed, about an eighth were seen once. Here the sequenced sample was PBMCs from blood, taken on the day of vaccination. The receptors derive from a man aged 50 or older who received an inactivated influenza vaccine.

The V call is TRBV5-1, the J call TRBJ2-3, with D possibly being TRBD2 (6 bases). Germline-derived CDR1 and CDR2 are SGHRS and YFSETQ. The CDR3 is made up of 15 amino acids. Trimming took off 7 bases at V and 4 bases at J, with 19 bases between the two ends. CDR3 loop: CASDEGGTVADTQYF. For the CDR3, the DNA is TGCGCCAGCGACGAGGGCGGGACTGTCGCAGATACGCAGTATTTT.

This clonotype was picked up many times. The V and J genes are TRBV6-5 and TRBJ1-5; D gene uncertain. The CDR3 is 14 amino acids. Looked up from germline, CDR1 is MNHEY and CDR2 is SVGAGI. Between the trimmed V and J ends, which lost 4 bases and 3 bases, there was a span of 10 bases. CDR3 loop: CASSSGLFNQPQHF. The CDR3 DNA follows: TGTGCCAGCAGTTCAGGTCTTTTCAATCAGCCCCAGCATTTT.

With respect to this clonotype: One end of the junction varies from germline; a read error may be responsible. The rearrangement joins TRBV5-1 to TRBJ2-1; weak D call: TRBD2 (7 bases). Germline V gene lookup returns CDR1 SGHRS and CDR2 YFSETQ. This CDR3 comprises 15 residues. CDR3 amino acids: CASSFWGGSNNEQFF. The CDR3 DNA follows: TGCGCCAGCAGCTTCTGGGGGGGCTCCAACAATGAGCAGTTCTTC.

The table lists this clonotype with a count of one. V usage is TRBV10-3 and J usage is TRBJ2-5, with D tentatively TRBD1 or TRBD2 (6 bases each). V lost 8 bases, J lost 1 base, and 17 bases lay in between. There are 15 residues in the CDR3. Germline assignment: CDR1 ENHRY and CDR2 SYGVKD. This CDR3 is CAIAGGGGRQETQYF. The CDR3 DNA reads TGTGCCATCGCTGGTGGAGGGGGACGCCAAGAGACCCAGTACTTC.

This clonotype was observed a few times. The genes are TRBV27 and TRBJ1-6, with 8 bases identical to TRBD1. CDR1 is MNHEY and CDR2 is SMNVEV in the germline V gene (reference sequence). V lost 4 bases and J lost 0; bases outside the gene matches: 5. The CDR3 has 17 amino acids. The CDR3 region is CASSSDREGSYNSPLHF. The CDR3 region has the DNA TGTGCCAGCAGTTCGGACAGGGAGGGCTCCTATAATTCACCCCTCCACTTT.

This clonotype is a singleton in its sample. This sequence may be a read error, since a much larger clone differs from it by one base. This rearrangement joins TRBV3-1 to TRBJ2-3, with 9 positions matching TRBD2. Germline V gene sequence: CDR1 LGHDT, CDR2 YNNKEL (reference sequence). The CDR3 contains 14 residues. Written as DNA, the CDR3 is TGTGCCAGCAGCCTACTAGCGGGCACAGCTACGCAGTATTTT. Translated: CASSLLAGTATQYF.

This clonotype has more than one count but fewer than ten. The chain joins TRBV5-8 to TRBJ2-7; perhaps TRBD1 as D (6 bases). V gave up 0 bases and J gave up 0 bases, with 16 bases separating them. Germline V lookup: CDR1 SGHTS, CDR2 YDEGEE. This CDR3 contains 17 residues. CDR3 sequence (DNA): TGTGCCAGCAGCTTGGAACCCAGAGGACAGAACTCCTACGAGCAGTACTTC. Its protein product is CASSLEPRGQNSYEQYF.

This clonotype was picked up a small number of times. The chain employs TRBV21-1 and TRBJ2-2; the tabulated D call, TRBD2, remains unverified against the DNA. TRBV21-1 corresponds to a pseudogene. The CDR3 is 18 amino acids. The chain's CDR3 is CASSTLWGLAAYTGELFF. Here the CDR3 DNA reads TGTGCCAGCAGTACCCTTTGGGGACTAGCGGCCTACACCGGGGAGCTGTTTTTT.

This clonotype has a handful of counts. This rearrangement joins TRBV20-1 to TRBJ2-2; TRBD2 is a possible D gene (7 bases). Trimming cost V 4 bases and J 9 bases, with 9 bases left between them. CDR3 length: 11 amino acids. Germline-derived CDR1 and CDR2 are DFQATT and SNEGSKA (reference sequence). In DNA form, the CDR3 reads TGCAGTGCTAAGGGGGGGTGGGAGCTGTTTTTT. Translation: CSAKGGWELFF.

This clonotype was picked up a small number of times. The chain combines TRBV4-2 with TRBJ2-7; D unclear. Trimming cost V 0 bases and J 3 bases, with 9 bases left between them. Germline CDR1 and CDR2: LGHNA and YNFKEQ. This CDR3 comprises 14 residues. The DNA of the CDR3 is TGTGCCAGCAGCCAAGAGGCGGACGGCTACGAGCAGTACTTC. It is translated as CASSQEADGYEQYF.

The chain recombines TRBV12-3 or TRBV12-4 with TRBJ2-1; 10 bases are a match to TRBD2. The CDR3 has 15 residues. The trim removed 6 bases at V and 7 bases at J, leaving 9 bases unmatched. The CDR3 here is CASRLSGGPRNEQFF. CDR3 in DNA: TGTGCCAGCAGGCTTAGCGGGGGGCCCAGGAATGAGCAGTTCTTC.

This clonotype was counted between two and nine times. The CDR3 coding sequence is TGTGCCAGCAGCGTAGGTGCTAGCGAGACTCACGAGCAGTACTTC. Its protein is CASSVGASETHEQYF. V and J are TRBV9 and TRBJ2-7; D possibly corresponds to TRBD2 (6 bases). The V and J ends lost 0 bases and 5 bases respectively, with 15 bases between them. Germline V gives CDR1 SGDLS, CDR2 YYNGEE. The CDR3 spans 15 residues.

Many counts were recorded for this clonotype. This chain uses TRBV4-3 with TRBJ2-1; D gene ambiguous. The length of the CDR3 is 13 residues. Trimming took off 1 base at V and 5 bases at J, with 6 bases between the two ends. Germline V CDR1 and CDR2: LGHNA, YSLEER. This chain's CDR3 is CASSQGRNNEQFF. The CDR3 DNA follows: TGCGCCAGCAGCCAAGGGCGGAACAATGAGCAGTTCTTC.

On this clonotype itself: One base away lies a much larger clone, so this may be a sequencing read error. CDR3 coding DNA: TGTGCCAGCAGCGCAAATTGGGGTAATTCACCCCTCCACTTT. Amino acid sequence: CASSANWGNSPLHF. The rearrangement links TRBV9 to TRBJ1-6, with no clear D. V lost 3 bases to trimming and J lost 6 bases, with 10 bases between them. Per germline, CDR1 SGDLS and CDR2 YYNGEE. This CDR3 spans 14 amino acids.

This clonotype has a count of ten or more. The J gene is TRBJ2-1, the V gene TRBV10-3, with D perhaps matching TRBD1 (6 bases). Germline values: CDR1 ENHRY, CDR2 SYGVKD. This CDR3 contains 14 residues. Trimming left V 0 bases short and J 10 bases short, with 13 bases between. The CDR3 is CAISESKQGGEQFF. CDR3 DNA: TGTGCCATCAGTGAGTCGAAACAGGGTGGCGAGCAGTTCTTC.

The DNA for the CDR3 is TGTGCCAGCAGCTTACCGGGACGGCGGGAGACCCAGTACTTC. The encoded protein is CASSLPGRRETQYF. V gene TRBV11-2 combines with J gene TRBJ2-5, with D perhaps given as TRBD1 or TRBD2 (5 bases each). Germline loops: CDR1 SGHAT, CDR2 FQNNGV. This CDR3 spans 14 amino acids. The germline V and J ends were trimmed by 2 bases and 5 bases, with 12 bases remaining between them.

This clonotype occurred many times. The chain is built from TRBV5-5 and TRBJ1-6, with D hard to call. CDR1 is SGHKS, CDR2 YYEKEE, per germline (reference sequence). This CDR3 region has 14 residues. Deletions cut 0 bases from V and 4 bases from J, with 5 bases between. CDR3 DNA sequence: TGTGCCAGCAGCTTGGTTCAGTATAATTCACCCCTCCACTTT. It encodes CASSLVQYNSPLHF.

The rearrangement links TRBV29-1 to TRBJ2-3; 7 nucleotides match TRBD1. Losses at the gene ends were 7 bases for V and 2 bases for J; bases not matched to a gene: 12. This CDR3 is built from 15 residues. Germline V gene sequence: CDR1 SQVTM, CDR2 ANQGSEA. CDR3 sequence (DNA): TGCAGCGGGGGCGACAGGGCCCCTTTCACAGATACGCAGTATTTT. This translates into CSGGDRAPFTDTQYF.

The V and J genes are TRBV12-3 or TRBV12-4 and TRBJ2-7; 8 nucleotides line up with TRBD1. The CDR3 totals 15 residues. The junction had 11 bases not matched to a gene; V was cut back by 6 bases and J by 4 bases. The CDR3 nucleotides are TGTGCCAGCAGCTCCTTAGACAGGGGAACTTACGAGCAGTACTTC. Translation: CASSSLDRGTYEQYF.

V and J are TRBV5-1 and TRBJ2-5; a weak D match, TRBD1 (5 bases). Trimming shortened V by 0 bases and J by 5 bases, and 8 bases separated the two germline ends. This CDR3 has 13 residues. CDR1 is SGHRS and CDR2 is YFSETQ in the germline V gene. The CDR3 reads CASSLAKGETQYF. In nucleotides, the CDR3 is TGCGCCAGCAGCTTGGCCAAGGGGGAGACCCAGTACTTC. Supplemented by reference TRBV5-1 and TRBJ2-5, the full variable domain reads KAGVTQTPRYLIKTRGQQVTLSCSPISGHRSVSWYQQTPGQGLQFLFEYFSETQRNKGNFPGRFSGRQFSNSRSEMNVSTLELGDSALYLCASSLAKGETQYFGPGTRLLVL.

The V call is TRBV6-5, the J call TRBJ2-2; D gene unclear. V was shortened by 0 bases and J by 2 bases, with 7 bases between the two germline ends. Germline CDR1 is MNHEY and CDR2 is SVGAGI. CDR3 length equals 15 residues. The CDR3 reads CASSYSDLNTGELFF. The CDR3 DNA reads TGTGCCAGCAGTTACTCTGACCTTAACACCGGGGAGCTGTTTTTT.

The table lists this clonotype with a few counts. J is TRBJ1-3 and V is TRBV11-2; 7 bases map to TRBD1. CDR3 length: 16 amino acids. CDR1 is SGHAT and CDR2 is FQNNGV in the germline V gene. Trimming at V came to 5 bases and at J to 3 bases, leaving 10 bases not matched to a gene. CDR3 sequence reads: CASSLAGTDHGNTIYF. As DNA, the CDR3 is TGTGCCAGCAGCCTAGCTGGGACAGATCATGGAAACACCATATATTTT.